A single sample gave rise to the 31 T cell receptor beta chains below, sequenced in a study of T cell repertoires in cytomegalovirus infection. TCRdb passed the reads through MiXCR, listing each CDR3 protein once. This sample has roughly 250,000 distinct CDR3 sequences; roughly 22% occur once, and the top ten carry 15% to 20%. Sequenced: CD8+ T cells from PBMCs. The source is a human donor in good health (CMV status not recorded). Some clones in this sample may be carry-over from other donors' samples.

The chain recombines TRBV29-1 with TRBJ1-3, with no clear D. V was trimmed by 3 bases and J by 1 base, leaving 13 bases between them. Germline-derived CDR1 and CDR2 are SQVTM and ANQGSEA. CDR3 length: 15 amino acids. CDR3 sequence reads: CSVEFRATSGNTIYF. In nucleotides, the CDR3 is TGCAGCGTTGAGTTTAGGGCGACTTCTGGAAACACCATATATTTT.

In this sample, this clonotype turned up many times. V and J are TRBV6-1 and TRBJ2-3, with D unclear. Germline CDR1 is MNHNS and CDR2 is SASEGT. The V end was cut by 10 bases, the J end by 7 bases, with 12 bases between. CDR3 size: 11 residues. The CDR3 sequence: CATYYSNTQYF. CDR3 nucleotides: TGTGCCACTTACTATTCGAATACGCAGTATTTT.

This clonotype was observed a handful of times. The V and J genes are TRBV28 and TRBJ2-3; 7 bases align to TRBD2. CDR1 is MDHEN and CDR2 is SYDVKM in the germline V gene. The CDR3 consists of 17 residues. V gave up 2 bases and J gave up 4 bases; unmatched junction bases: 12. The CDR3 DNA is TGTGCCAGCAGTTTAGCCCCAGGACTAGTGGGGTCAGATACGCAGTATTTT. Translated: CASSLAPGLVGSDTQYF. The full variable domain, in which reference TRBV28 and TRBJ2-3 provide the parts outside the CDR3, is DVKVTQSSRYLVKRTGEKVFLECVQDMDHENMFWYRQDPGLGLRLIYFSYDVKMKEKGDIPEGYSVSREKKERFSLILESASTNQTSMYLCASSLAPGLVGSDTQYFGPGTRLTVL.

The chain combines TRBV12-3 or TRBV12-4 with TRBJ1-4; D is possibly TRBD1 (5 bases). V was pared by 6 bases and J by 3 bases, with 11 bases between. The CDR3 contains 14 residues. For the CDR3, the DNA is TGTGCCAGCAGGCTGGGGGGGGCTAATGAAAAACTGTTTTTT. Residues: CASRLGGANEKLFF.

This clonotype is medium-sized in the sample. The rearrangement links TRBV12-3 or TRBV12-4 to TRBJ1-1, with D tentatively TRBD1 (5 bases). CDR3 length: 17 amino acids. Trimming left V 7 bases short and J 2 bases short, with 23 bases between. The CDR3 protein is CASILMGGERVNTEAFF. DNA for the CDR3: TGTGCCAGCATCCTAATGGGGGGAGAGAGGGTCAACACTGAAGCTTTCTTT.

This clonotype was seen ten or more times. The V and J genes are TRBV6-5 and TRBJ2-3, with 9 positions matching TRBD1. Trimming at V came to 4 bases and at J to 5 bases, leaving 7 bases not matched to a gene. The CDR3 has 15 amino acids. Germline assignment: CDR1 MNHEY and CDR2 SVGAGI. The CDR3 is CASSLTGGEGDTQYF. The CDR3 nucleotides are TGTGCCAGCAGTTTAACAGGGGGCGAGGGAGATACGCAGTATTTT.

This clonotype was seen only a few times. The chain employs TRBV2 and TRBJ2-5; D is unresolved. This CDR3 contains 10 residues. CDR1 SNHLY and CDR2 FYNNEI come from the germline V gene. V shed 7 bases and J shed 11 bases, with 11 bases lying between them. The CDR3: CASTGVGQYF. In DNA, the CDR3 is TGTGCCAGCACTGGAGTGGGGCAGTACTTC.

The sample holds a few counts of this clonotype. V and J are TRBV28 and TRBJ1-2; 7 bases are shared with TRBD1. V gave up 5 bases and J gave up 8 bases; unmatched junction bases: 14. The germline V gene encodes CDR1 MDHEN and CDR2 SYDVKM. This CDR3 is built from 15 residues. The CDR3 nucleotides are TGTGCCAGCAGTCCTACCGGGACAGTTGATGTGGGCTACACCTTC. Its protein is CASSPTGTVDVGYTF.

This clonotype occurred many times. The rearrangement uses TRBV28 and TRBJ2-2, with a tentative D call TRBD2 (5 bases). This CDR3 has 14 residues. Trimming took off 5 bases at V and 6 bases at J, with 13 bases between the two ends. Germline V gives CDR1 MDHEN, CDR2 SYDVKM. The CDR3 spells CASSPRGGAGELFF. CDR3 coding DNA: TGTGCCAGCAGTCCTCGCGGAGGTGCCGGGGAGCTGTTTTTT.

V usage is TRBV19 and J usage is TRBJ2-3; a weak D match, TRBD1 (5 bases). In germline, CDR1 is LNHDA, CDR2 SQIVND (reference sequence). This CDR3 spans 16 amino acids. The V and J ends lost 0 bases and 8 bases respectively, with 18 bases between them. The CDR3 DNA reads TGTGCCAGTAGTATAGATGGCACAGGATCGACTTTTACGCAGTATTTT. Translated: CASSIDGTGSTFTQYF.

V and J are TRBV20-1 and TRBJ1-2; possible D gene TRBD1, 5 bases. Trimming left V 7 bases short and J 3 bases short, with 12 bases between. The CDR3 runs to 12 residues. Germline CDR1 DFQATT, CDR2 SNEGSKA (reference sequence). CDR3 DNA: TGCAGTGGTCGGGGGGGAGACTATGGCTACACCTTC. It codes for CSGRGGDYGYTF.

In this sample, this clonotype turned up a few times. The rearrangement links TRBV2 to TRBJ2-3, with D perhaps matching TRBD2 (5 bases). Trimming stripped 2 bases from V and 2 bases from J, with 8 bases between. The germline CDR1 and CDR2 sequences are SNHLY and FYNNEI. The CDR3 has 14 residues. The CDR3 DNA reads as TGTGCCAGCAGTGAAAGTAGCGTCACAGATACGCAGTATTTT. Encoded protein: CASSESSVTDTQYF.

This clonotype was seen many times. This chain connects TRBV28 to TRBJ1-2; D remains ambiguous. Trimming removed 2 bases at V and 2 bases at J, with 15 bases between. CDR1 is MDHEN, CDR2 SYDVKM, per germline. The CDR3 totals 16 residues. CDR3 amino acids: CASSLLPTEANYGYTF. In DNA, the CDR3 is TGTGCCAGCAGTTTACTACCCACCGAGGCGAACTATGGCTACACCTTC.

CDR3 nucleotides: TGTGCCAGCAGCTTATACCAACAAACAGGAGATACGCAGTATTTT. This gives the protein CASSLYQQTGDTQYF. V usage is TRBV11-2 and J usage is TRBJ2-3; weak D call: TRBD1 (5 bases). The CDR3 length is 15 residues. CDR1 SGHAT and CDR2 FQNNGV come from the germline V gene. Deletions cut 2 bases from V and 5 bases from J, with 14 bases between. The complete variable domain, with remaining parts taken from reference TRBV11-2 and TRBJ2-3, reads EAGVAQSPRYKIIEKRQSVAFWCNPISGHATLYWYQQILGQGPKLLIQFQNNGVVDDSQLPKDRFSAERLKGVDSTLKIQPAKLEDSAVYLCASSLYQQTGDTQYFGPGTRLTVL.

DNA of the CDR3: TGTGCCAGCAGCTCTACCGGGACTAGGAGTTACAATGAGCAGTTCTTC. Translating it yields CASSSTGTRSYNEQFF. This sequence joins TRBV28 and TRBJ2-1, with TRBD2 identical over 8 bases. The CDR3 runs to 16 residues. J gave up 4 bases and V 6 bases, and 11 bases lay outside the gene matches. The germline V gene has CDR1 MDHEN and CDR2 SYDVKM.

This clonotype was detected ten times or more. The chain couples TRBV7-8 to TRBJ2-7; 9 nucleotides match TRBD2. This CDR3 is 17 amino acids long. The germline V gene has CDR1 SGHVS and CDR2 FQNEAQ. After removal of 1 base from V and 1 base from J, the junction contained 8 bases not matched to a gene. CDR3 sequence reads: CASSLEGGLAGSYEQYF. The CDR3 DNA sequence: TGTGCCAGCAGCTTAGAGGGGGGACTAGCCGGGTCCTACGAGCAGTACTTC.

In DNA, the CDR3 is TGTGCCAGCAGCTTCGGACAGCCTGCGGCCCAGTACTTC. Residues: CASSFGQPAAQYF. V usage is TRBV5-6 and J usage is TRBJ2-5; D is perhaps TRBD1 (6 bases). Trimming left V 2 bases short and J 9 bases short, with 14 bases between. The CDR3 extends over 13 amino acids. The germline gives CDR1 SGHDT, CDR2 YYEEEE.

This clonotype has only a few counts. The rearrangement uses TRBV10-3 and TRBJ2-5; 7 positions match TRBD1. V trimming: 0 bases; J trimming: 1 base; junction bases outside the gene matches: 14. Germline V gene sequence: CDR1 ENHRY, CDR2 SYGVKD. The CDR3 extends over 19 amino acids. CDR3 sequence reads: CAISESHRSWDSSQETQYF. The DNA for the CDR3 is TGTGCCATCAGTGAGTCCCACCGTTCCTGGGACAGCAGCCAAGAGACCCAGTACTTC.

This clonotype has a handful of counts. The V call is TRBV7-9, the J call TRBJ2-2, with a weak D call TRBD1 (5 bases). Trimming stripped 1 base from V and 1 base from J, with 7 bases between. The CDR3 is 15 amino acids. The germline gives CDR1 SEHNR, CDR2 FQNEAQ (reference sequence). The CDR3 DNA reads TGTGCCAGCAGCTTAGGGACACTGAACACCGGGGAGCTGTTTTTT. It yields the protein CASSLGTLNTGELFF.

As to this clonotype: A read error may explain this, as a much larger clone is one base away. The CDR3 nucleotides read TGTACCAGCAGCTTAGGGGAGCTCCTCCCCCCAACTGAAGCTTTCTTT. It specifies CTSSLGELLPPTEAFF. The rearrangement uses TRBV7-9 and TRBJ1-1; D is possibly TRBD1 (5 bases). Germline assignment: CDR1 SEHNR and CDR2 FQNEAQ (reference sequence). This CDR3 has 16 amino acids.

This clonotype showed up just a few times. The gene calls are TRBV4-1 and TRBJ2-1; 8 nucleotides agree with TRBD2. Germline CDR1 is MGHRA and CDR2 is YSYEKL. The CDR3 is 15 residues long. V lost 1 base and J lost 4; bases outside the gene matches: 3. CDR3 region: CASSQVLAGYNEQFF. Written as DNA, the CDR3 is TGCGCCAGCAGCCAAGTTTTAGCGGGGTACAATGAGCAGTTCTTC.

The chain has TRBV19 and TRBJ2-2; D is undetermined. The CDR3 sequence is 14 residues long. CDR1 is LNHDA, CDR2 SQIVND, per germline (reference sequence). Trimming left V 3 bases short and J 8 bases short, with 13 bases between. CDR3: CASSIATAWGELFF. In nucleotides, the CDR3 is TGTGCCAGTAGTATCGCAACTGCCTGGGGGGAGCTGTTTTTT.

This chain links TRBV6-8 with TRBJ2-7; TRBD1 or TRBD2 may be the D gene (5 bases each). Trimming took 6 bases from V and 0 from J, leaving 12 bases between them. The CDR3 is 14 residues long. Germline CDR1 reads MNHGY; CDR2 reads SAAAGT. The CDR3 reads CASRITGLSYEQYF. CDR3 coding DNA: TGTGCCAGCAGAATAACGGGGCTCTCCTACGAGCAGTACTTC.

The V call is TRBV25-1, the J call TRBJ1-2; perhaps TRBD1 as D (5 bases). Looked up from germline, CDR1 is MGHDK and CDR2 is SYGVNS. V was trimmed by 0 bases and J by 2 bases, leaving 13 bases between them. The CDR3 loop spans 16 amino acids. The CDR3 DNA is TGTGCCAGCAGTGAATATGGGGGAGACGTAAACTATGGCTACACCTTC. Translation gives CASSEYGGDVNYGYTF.

This clonotype came up a few times. J is TRBJ2-1 and V is TRBV28; 10 positions agree with TRBD2. The CDR3 consists of 16 residues. Per the germline V gene, CDR1 is MDHEN and CDR2 is SYDVKM. The ends lost 5 bases at V and 4 bases at J; junction bases unmatched: 8. The CDR3, as DNA: TGTGCCAGCAGTGTCATAGCGGGGGGCATATACAATGAGCAGTTCTTC. It yields the protein CASSVIAGGIYNEQFF.

This rearrangement joins TRBV5-1 to TRBJ2-6; unclear D gene. CDR3 length: 17 residues. Germline CDR1 is SGHRS and CDR2 is YFSETQ. V shed 1 base and J shed 0 bases, with 11 bases lying between them. The CDR3 loop is CASSLISGVSGANVLTF. For the CDR3, the DNA is TGCGCCAGCAGCTTGATTTCAGGAGTCTCTGGGGCCAACGTCCTGACTTTC.

The chain employs TRBV19 and TRBJ2-2; 9 bases match TRBD1. CDR3 length equals 15 residues. The ends lost 5 bases at V and 2 bases at J; junction bases unmatched: 3. CDR1 is LNHDA and CDR2 is SQIVND in the germline V gene (reference sequence). Here the CDR3 reads CASSGTGLNTGELFF. The DNA for the CDR3 is TGTGCCAGTAGTGGGACAGGGTTAAACACCGGGGAGCTGTTTTTT. Full variable domain (missing parts from reference TRBV19 and TRBJ2-2): DGGITQSPKYLFRKEGQNVTLSCEQNLNHDAMYWYRQDPGQGLRLIYYSQIVNDFQKGDIAEGYSVSREKKESFPLTVTSAQKNPTAFYLCASSGTGLNTGELFFGEGSRLTVL.

This chain links TRBV4-1 with TRBJ1-6; no definite D call. Trimming removed 0 bases from V and 12 bases from J, with 12 bases in between. The CDR3 is 14 amino acids. Per the germline V gene, CDR1 is MGHRA and CDR2 is YSYEKL. Here the CDR3 reads CASSQDLAAKPLHF. Here the CDR3 DNA reads TGCGCCAGCAGCCAAGATTTGGCAGCGAAACCCCTCCACTTT.

This clonotype has only a few counts. This chain uses TRBV28 with TRBJ2-7; TRBD1 matches 9 bases. This CDR3 is built from 14 residues. Germline CDR1 MDHEN, CDR2 SYDVKM. Trimming cost V 6 bases and J 2 bases; bases outside gene matches: 5. This chain's CDR3 is CASRTGTGPYEQYF. CDR3 nucleotide sequence: TGTGCCAGCAGAACCGGGACAGGGCCCTACGAGCAGTACTTC.

This clonotype occurred many times. V and J are TRBV7-9 and TRBJ2-1; D might be TRBD1 (5 bases). Germline CDR1 SEHNR, CDR2 FQNEAQ (reference sequence). V lost 5 bases and J 9 bases, leaving 20 bases between the germline ends. The CDR3 is 15 residues long. As DNA, the CDR3 is TGTGCCAGCAGCCCCGCTTGGCAGGGTATCGGTGAGCAGTTCTTC. Its translation: CASSPAWQGIGEQFF.

This clonotype was seen a handful of times. The rearrangement links TRBV12-3 or TRBV12-4 to TRBJ2-2; 7 nucleotides agree with TRBD1. V was clipped by 6 bases and J by 5 bases; unmatched bases: 9. The CDR3 contains 15 residues. The CDR3 protein is CASSQTGLRTGELFF. In DNA form, the CDR3 reads TGTGCCAGCAGCCAGACAGGGCTAAGGACCGGGGAGCTGTTTTTT.